The 25 T cell receptor beta chains listed next were all sequenced from one sample in a study of T cells of healthy individuals. TCRdb called the 5' RACE reads again in MiXCR, with one record for every CDR3 protein. The top ten hold more than 15% of the sample, which has approximately 50,000 distinct CDR3 sequences, roughly 14% seen once. The origin of the receptors is a human donor in good health.

This clonotype was seen a few times. The chain carries TRBV18 and TRBJ1-5, with D perhaps TRBD1 (5 bases). Germline values: CDR1 KGHSH, CDR2 LQKENI. V shed 8 bases and J shed 6 bases, with 11 bases lying between them. This CDR3 comprises 12 residues. CDR3 protein: CASLAGTQPQHF. The DNA of the CDR3 is TGTGCCAGCCTGGCGGGGACTCAGCCCCAGCATTTT. The variable domain in full, completed from reference TRBV18 and TRBJ1-5, reads NAGVMQNPRHLVRRRGQEARLRCSPMKGHSHVYWYRQLPEEGLKFMVYLQKENIIDESGMPKERFSAEFPKEGPSILRIQQVVRGDSAAYFCASLAGTQPQHFGDGTRLSIL.

The rearrangement joins TRBV7-2 to TRBJ2-5; tentative D call: TRBD1 (7 bases). The CDR3 is 13 residues long. Trimming took off 6 bases at V and 4 bases at J, with 12 bases between the two ends. The germline V gene encodes CDR1 SGHTA and CDR2 FQGNSA. CDR3: CASRQGGRETQYF. DNA for the CDR3: TGTGCCAGCAGGCAGGGGGGACGAGAGACCCAGTACTTC.

This clonotype was seen only a few times. The chain has TRBV6-2 or TRBV6-3 and TRBJ1-2; 9 bases are a match to TRBD1. CDR1 is MNHEY, CDR2 SVGEGT, per germline. This CDR3 comprises 14 residues. The junction had 6 bases not matched to a gene; V was cut back by 6 bases and J by 4 bases. The CDR3 region has the DNA TGTGCCAGCAGGGATAACAGGGGGCGCTATGGCTACACCTTC. Its translation: CASRDNRGRYGYTF.

The chain joins TRBV29-1 to TRBJ2-5, with 7 bases matching TRBD1. The CDR3 spans 14 residues. The J segment lost 4 bases and the V segment lost 2 bases, leaving 7 bases of the junction unmatched. Germline assignment: CDR1 SQVTM and CDR2 ANQGSEA. The CDR3, as DNA: TGCAGCGTTGAATTGACAGGGAATAGAGAGACCCAGTACTTC. The encoded protein is CSVELTGNRETQYF.

This clonotype appeared a few times. The J gene is TRBJ2-3, the V gene TRBV20-1; D gene unclear. Trimming removed 6 bases from V and 0 bases from J, with 7 bases in between. From germline, CDR1 is DFQATT and CDR2 SNEGSKA (reference sequence). The length of the CDR3 is 12 residues. Here the CDR3 reads CSAQRSTDTQYF. The CDR3 nucleotides are TGCAGTGCCCAGAGGAGCACAGATACGCAGTATTTT.

The chain is built from TRBV5-1 and TRBJ1-1, with D possibly TRBD1 on 6 matching bases. This CDR3 region has 16 residues. V was shortened by 1 base and J by 2 bases, with 15 bases between the two germline ends. Per germline, CDR1 SGHRS and CDR2 YFSETQ. The CDR3 loop reads CASSLSLGAANTEAFF. In DNA form, the CDR3 reads TGCGCCAGCAGCTTGTCGTTGGGGGCCGCAAACACTGAAGCTTTCTTT.

This clonotype was found a few times. The J gene is TRBJ2-1, the V gene TRBV24-1, with 12 bases that match TRBD1. V lost 1 base and J lost 7; bases outside the gene matches: 13. The germline V gene has CDR1 KGHDR and CDR2 SFDVKD. The CDR3 totals 19 residues. Here the CDR3 reads CATSDFRGAGTGGRNEQFF. CDR3 DNA sequence: TGTGCCACCAGTGATTTCCGAGGGGCCGGGACAGGGGGCCGTAATGAGCAGTTCTTC.

This clonotype was detected many times. The chain recombines TRBV29-1 with TRBJ2-7; 8 bases are shared with TRBD1. Germline loops: CDR1 SQVTM, CDR2 ANQGSEA. Unmatched junction bases numbered 4, after V lost 6 bases and J lost 0 bases. The length of the CDR3 is 13 residues. CDR3 residues: CSVDGQGSYEQYF. The CDR3 DNA reads as TGCAGCGTCGACGGACAGGGCTCCTACGAGCAGTACTTC.

V is TRBV6-5 and J is TRBJ2-7, with D possibly being TRBD1 (5 bases). This CDR3 is 13 amino acids long. V was clipped by 8 bases and J by 4 bases, with 15 bases between them. CDR1 is MNHEY, CDR2 SVGAGI, per germline. The DNA of the CDR3 is TGTGCCAGCCGCCGTCTTTCAGGGTACGAGCAGTACTTC. This translates into CASRRLSGYEQYF.

Many counts were recorded for this clonotype. This chain connects TRBV7-9 to TRBJ2-5; D is uncertain. The germline V and J ends were trimmed by 1 base and 4 bases, with 13 bases remaining between them. This CDR3 is built from 15 residues. The germline V gene encodes CDR1 SEHNR and CDR2 FQNEAQ (reference sequence). The CDR3 protein is CASSLVSSVGETQYF. The CDR3 bases are TGTGCCAGCAGCTTAGTTTCTTCGGTAGGAGAGACCCAGTACTTC.

The chain is built from TRBV7-8 and TRBJ1-5, with D possibly matching TRBD1 (6 bases). CDR1 is SGHVS and CDR2 is FQNEAQ in the germline V gene. V was trimmed by 5 bases and J by 11 bases, leaving 28 bases between them. CDR3 length: 17 residues. The CDR3 bases are TGTGCCAGCAGCCAAGACTCGACAGGCTCCCGTCGTTGGGCCCAGCATTTT. Amino acids: CASSQDSTGSRRWAQHF.

This clonotype was picked up many times. The rearrangement joins TRBV20-1 to TRBJ2-3; TRBD1 is a possible D gene (5 bases). The V end lost 6 bases, the J end lost 6 bases, and 19 bases lay between the germline ends. The CDR3 runs to 14 residues. CDR1 and CDR2 from the germline V gene are DFQATT and SNEGSKA (reference sequence). The DNA for the CDR3 is TGCAGTGCCAGACAGAACTACTTTGTGGATACGCAGTATTTT. Its translation: CSARQNYFVDTQYF.

This clonotype was seen repeatedly, ten times or more. The V call is TRBV12-3 or TRBV12-4, the J call TRBJ1-1; maybe TRBD1 (5 bases). V was shortened by 3 bases and J by 4 bases, with 9 bases between the two germline ends. CDR3 length: 13 amino acids. CDR3 DNA: TGTGCCAGCAGTTTGGGGGAGGGCACTGAAGCTTTCTTT. Encoded protein: CASSLGEGTEAFF.

This clonotype was counted at least ten times. J is TRBJ2-7 and V is TRBV10-3; 9 bases map to TRBD1. Germline V gene lookup returns CDR1 ENHRY and CDR2 SYGVKD. The CDR3 loop spans 15 amino acids. J lost 3 bases, V lost 4 bases, and 7 bases had no gene match. CDR3: CAISGFRDRVYEQYF. CDR3 DNA: TGTGCCATCAGTGGGTTCCGGGACAGGGTCTACGAGCAGTACTTC.

This clonotype showed up many times. The chain links TRBV4-2 to TRBJ2-5, with D maybe TRBD2 (6 bases). Germline CDR1 reads LGHNA; CDR2 reads YNFKEQ. Trimming cost V 5 bases and J 3 bases, with 16 bases left between them. This CDR3 has 15 residues. The CDR3 DNA reads as TGTGCCAGCAGCGCTCTGGGGCGGAGGGAAGAGACCCAGTACTTC. As protein: CASSALGRREETQYF.

This clonotype was detected a few times. The chain joins TRBV5-1 to TRBJ2-5; no firm D call. Germline CDR1 and CDR2: SGHRS and YFSETQ. This CDR3 has 13 residues. V gave up 0 bases and J gave up 5 bases, with 8 bases separating them. The CDR3 DNA reads as TGCGCCAGCAGCTTGGCCGCTGCGGAGACCCAGTACTTC. The encoded protein is CASSLAAAETQYF.

This clonotype was recorded a few times. The junction differs from germline at one of its ends, possibly a read error. The J gene is TRBJ2-7, the V gene TRBV2, with a weak D call TRBD1 (6 bases). CDR3 size: 12 residues. The germline gives CDR1 SNHLY, CDR2 FYNNEI. Here the CDR3 reads CASIEQGLEQYF. As DNA, the CDR3 is TGTGCCAGCATTGAACAGGGTCTCGAGCAGTACTTC.

This clonotype was counted ten times or more. The gene calls are TRBV18 and TRBJ2-1; weak D call: TRBD2 (6 bases). V shed 3 bases and J shed 8 bases, with 17 bases lying between them. Germline CDR1 KGHSH, CDR2 LQKENI. There are 15 residues in the CDR3. Here the CDR3 reads CASSPPSSRGDEQFF. CDR3 DNA sequence: TGTGCCAGCTCACCCCCGTCGTCGCGGGGCGATGAGCAGTTCTTC. Combining the CDR3 with reference TRBV18 and TRBJ2-1 gives the whole variable domain NAGVMQNPRHLVRRRGQEARLRCSPMKGHSHVYWYRQLPEEGLKFMVYLQKENIIDESGMPKERFSAEFPKEGPSILRIQQVVRGDSAAYFCASSPPSSRGDEQFFGPGTRLTVL.

This clonotype has ten or more counts. The rearrangement uses TRBV7-8 and TRBJ2-6; 7 bases map to TRBD1. This CDR3 has 19 residues. J gave up 1 base and V 0 bases, and 9 bases lay outside the gene matches. The V gene's germline CDR1 is SGHVS and CDR2 FQNEAQ. The CDR3 loop is CASSLATAGGLSGANVLTF. The CDR3 nucleotides read TGTGCCAGCAGCTTAGCTACGGCAGGGGGTTTATCTGGGGCCAACGTCCTGACTTTC.

The table lists this clonotype with many counts. The chain joins TRBV6-1 to TRBJ2-3; D possibly uses TRBD1 or TRBD2 (5 bases each). Germline V gives CDR1 MNHNS, CDR2 SASEGT. The V end was cut by 6 bases, the J end by 3 bases, with 22 bases between. The CDR3 sequence is 17 residues long. The CDR3 coding sequence is TGTGCCAGCAGCCCCCCCGAGGGGTTTGAGCCTACAGATACGCAGTATTTT. Translating it yields CASSPPEGFEPTDTQYF.

The rearrangement uses TRBV12-3 or TRBV12-4 and TRBJ2-1; 9 positions match TRBD2. V gave up 2 bases and J gave up 6 bases; unmatched junction bases: 8. CDR3 length: 16 amino acids. The CDR3 is CASSLSWRGGLNEQFF. The CDR3 coding sequence is TGTGCCAGCAGTTTATCGTGGCGGGGGGGCCTCAATGAGCAGTTCTTC.

This clonotype was recorded many times. The CDR3 sequence is CASSGGGPNEQYF. CDR3 in DNA: TGCGCCAGCAGCGGAGGGGGGCCCAACGAGCAGTACTTC. This sequence joins TRBV5-1 and TRBJ2-7; the D call may be TRBD1 or TRBD2 (6 bases each). V lost 4 bases and J 5 bases, leaving 13 bases between the germline ends. Germline V gene lookup returns CDR1 SGHRS and CDR2 YFSETQ. The CDR3 covers 13 residues.

This clonotype was seen a few times. The gene calls are TRBV5-1 and TRBJ2-2, with D perhaps TRBD1 (6 bases). Trimming removed 0 bases from V and 6 bases from J, with 15 bases in between. This CDR3 spans 16 amino acids. In germline, CDR1 is SGHRS, CDR2 YFSETQ. The CDR3 nucleotides read TGCGCCAGCAGCTTGGGGAGCAGGGGTAACGCCGGGGAGCTGTTTTTT. It specifies CASSLGSRGNAGELFF.

This clonotype was detected a few times. The chain uses TRBV20-1 and TRBJ2-2, with D perhaps matching TRBD1 or TRBD2 (6 bases each). Looked up from germline, CDR1 is DFQATT and CDR2 is SNEGSKA (reference sequence). Trimming shortened V by 6 bases and J by 5 bases, and 19 bases separated the two germline ends. The CDR3 totals 15 residues. The CDR3 DNA is TGCAGTGCGCCTTGGGGGGCAGGGAGTACCGGGGAGCTGTTTTTT. This gives the protein CSAPWGAGSTGELFF.

In its sample, this clonotype was seen a few times. The rearrangement uses TRBV2 and TRBJ1-1; 8 bases line up with TRBD1. The germline V gene has CDR1 SNHLY and CDR2 FYNNEI. This CDR3 contains 14 residues. V was pared by 6 bases and J by 4 bases, with 7 bases of the junction left unmatched. The CDR3, as DNA: TGTGCCAGCAGGGGACAGGTCGGGGGCACTGAAGCTTTCTTT. It translates to CASRGQVGGTEAFF.